The 22 T cell receptor beta chains below all came from one sample that was sequenced in a study of cytomegalovirus exposure and HLA in healthy donors. PCR used 60 Vbeta primers and 13 Jbeta primers. The table came from immunoSEQ multiplex PCR; TCRdb's copy has only in-frame clones and leaves some out. Of 120,000 to 150,000 clones in the sample, 9.4% are singletons; the top ten hold 1.8%. Specimen: PBMCs. All receptors derive from a male donor in good health and CMV-seronegative.

A few counts support this clone. The CDR3 is CASSLGQLYEQYF. In nucleotides, the CDR3 is TGTGCCAGCAGCCTGGGACAGCTCTACGAGCAGTACTTC. The chain has TRBV6-6 and TRBJ2-7, with 7 bases that match TRBD1. Germline V CDR1 and CDR2: MNHNY, SVGAGI (reference sequence). The CDR3 totals 13 residues. The V and J ends lost 6 bases and 3 bases, in that order; junction bases with no gene match: 5.

This chain uses TRBV5-6 with TRBJ1-2; 10 nucleotides agree with TRBD1. V lost 5 bases to trimming and J lost 4 bases; unmatched junction nucleotides: 8. The germline CDR1 and CDR2 sequences are SGHDT and YYEEEE. The CDR3 length is 15 residues. As DNA, the CDR3 is TGTGCCAGCAGGCCCCCGGGACAGGGGACCTATGGCTACACCTTC. This encodes CASRPPGQGTYGYTF.

This clone turned up a few times. The chain joins TRBV6-6 to TRBJ1-2; D possibly corresponds to TRBD1 (6 bases). Germline loops: CDR1 MNHNY, CDR2 SVGAGI (reference sequence). V was clipped by 8 bases and J by 0 bases, with 7 bases between them. The CDR3 contains 12 residues. The DNA for the CDR3 is TGTGCCAGCGCAGGGGCTAACTATGGCTACACCTTC. Its translation: CASAGANYGYTF.

The J gene is TRBJ1-1, the V gene TRBV27; perhaps TRBD1 as D (5 bases). This CDR3 comprises 15 residues. V was clipped by 2 bases and J by 7 bases, with 17 bases between them. Per the germline V gene, CDR1 is MNHEY and CDR2 is SMNVEV (reference sequence). The CDR3 region has the DNA TGTGCCAGCAGTTTAGGACCCTCCCGACAGCTTGAAGCTTTCTTT. Translated, it gives CASSLGPSRQLEAFF.

The J gene is TRBJ2-7, the V gene TRBV7-8; 12 bases agree with TRBD1. In germline, CDR1 is SGHVS, CDR2 FQNEAQ. V shed 1 base and J 6 bases; nucleotides not matched to a gene: 4. The CDR3 runs 15 residues. The CDR3 region has the DNA TGTGCCAGCAGCTTAGGAGGGACAGGGGGCGCCGAGCAGTACTTC. Protein sequence: CASSLGGTGGAEQYF.

This clone was observed a few times. This chain uses TRBV4-2 with TRBJ1-1; 8 bases match TRBD1. The CDR3 extends over 16 amino acids. Germline lookup yields CDR1 LGHNA and CDR2 YNFKEQ. V trimming: 4 bases; J trimming: 0 bases; junction bases outside the gene matches: 7. In nucleotides, the CDR3 is TGTGCCAGCAGCCCCCGGGACAGGAAACTGAACACTGAAGCTTTCTTT. Translation gives CASSPRDRKLNTEAFF.

A few counts support this clone. The CDR3 here is CASSLGAGVAETQYF. The CDR3 bases are TGCGCCAGCAGCCTCGGCGCGGGGGTAGCCGAGACCCAGTACTTC. This chain connects TRBV4-1 to TRBJ2-5; 7 bases are shared with TRBD2. Germline V CDR1 and CDR2: MGHRA, YSYEKL. J was trimmed by 5 bases and V by 4 bases; bases with no gene match: 10. This CDR3 contains 15 residues.

This clone was counted between two and nine times. Other DNA sequences of this sample code for an identical CDR3. The rearrangement uses TRBV4-1 and TRBJ2-7, with 8 nucleotides matching TRBD1. The CDR3 has 16 amino acids. V gave up 1 base and J gave up 6 bases; unmatched junction bases: 11. Looked up from germline, CDR1 is MGHRA and CDR2 is YSYEKL. The chain's CDR3 is CASSQVPGQGAGEQYF. DNA for the CDR3: TGCGCCAGCAGCCAAGTCCCAGGCCAGGGGGCTGGCGAGCAGTACTTC.

The gene calls are TRBV4-2 and TRBJ1-2, with 10 positions matching TRBD1. This CDR3 is 16 amino acids long. With V trimmed by 0 bases and J by 7 bases, 8 bases remained unmatched. Germline V gene data show CDR1 as LGHNA and CDR2 as YNFKEQ. CDR3 coding DNA: TGTGCCAGCAGCCAAGATAATACCGGGACAGGGGCTGGCTACACCTTC. This sequence encodes CASSQDNTGTGAGYTF.

The V gene is TRBV28, the J gene TRBJ1-1; 9 bases are a match to TRBD1. Trimming removed 3 bases from V and 4 bases from J; junction bases left unmatched: 3. Per germline, CDR1 MDHEN and CDR2 SYDVKM. The CDR3 is 14 amino acids. CDR3 amino acids: CASSFGQGSTEAFF. In nucleotides, the CDR3 is TGTGCCAGCAGTTTCGGACAGGGGAGCACTGAAGCTTTCTTT.

This chain connects TRBV6-1 to TRBJ2-5, with 7 bases aligning to TRBD2. Germline CDR1 is MNHNS and CDR2 is SASEGT. V shed 1 base, J shed 5 bases, and the junction held 4 bases outside the gene matches. The CDR3 runs 14 residues. CDR3 region: CASSEEIGGETQYF. CDR3 DNA: TGTGCCAGCAGTGAAGAAATCGGGGGGGAGACCCAGTACTTC.

This clone was counted between two and nine times. At the DNA level, this CDR3 is encoded by other sequences in the same sample as well. The gene calls are TRBV30 and TRBJ2-5; 9 nucleotides agree with TRBD2. V dropped 0 bases and J dropped 2; count of bases not matched to a gene: 7. This CDR3 is 16 amino acids long. CDR1 is GTSNPN, CDR2 SVGIG, per germline (reference sequence). CDR3 residues: CAWSVALAGGQETQYF. The CDR3 DNA follows: TGTGCCTGGAGTGTAGCACTAGCGGGCGGACAAGAGACCCAGTACTTC. The entire variable domain, with the rest obtained from reference TRBV30 and TRBJ2-5, is as follows: SQTIHQWPATLVQPVGSPLSLECTVEGTSNPNLYWYRQAAGRGLQLLFYSVGIGQISSEVPQNLSASRPQDRQFILSSKKLLLSDSGFYLCAWSVALAGGQETQYFGPGTRLLVL.

This chain uses TRBV9 with TRBJ2-1, with D maybe TRBD1 (6 bases). Germline V CDR1 and CDR2: SGDLS, YYNGEE. V was pared by 1 base and J by 9 bases, with 14 bases between. The CDR3 sequence is 14 residues long. The DNA for the CDR3 is TGTGCCAGCAGCGTAAAAACAGGGTTAGGTGAGCAGTTCTTC. It translates to CASSVKTGLGEQFF. The variable domain in full, completed from reference TRBV9 and TRBJ2-1, reads DSGVTQTPKHLITATGQRVTLRCSPRSGDLSVYWYQQSLDQGLQFLIQYYNGEERAKGNILERFSAQQFPDLHSELNLSSLELGDSALYFCASSVKTGLGEQFFGPGTRLTVL.

This chain links TRBV4-2 with TRBJ1-5; D might be TRBD1 (6 bases). Between the trimmed V and J ends, which lost 0 bases and 6 bases, there was a span of 15 bases. The CDR3 sequence is 16 residues long. Germline-derived CDR1 and CDR2 are LGHNA and YNFKEQ. As DNA, the CDR3 is TGTGCCAGCAGCCAAGATTTAACAGGGAACGCTCAGCCCCAGCATTTT. Its translation: CASSQDLTGNAQPQHF.

This rearrangement joins TRBV9 to TRBJ1-4, with TRBD1 as a possible D gene (6 bases). Trimming removed 1 base from V and 4 bases from J, with 8 bases in between. Germline V gives CDR1 SGDLS, CDR2 YYNGEE. The CDR3 covers 14 residues. CDR3 bases: TGTGCCAGCAGCGTACAGGGGAATAATGAAAAACTGTTTTTT. As protein: CASSVQGNNEKLFF.

The chain uses TRBV7-2 and TRBJ2-3; a possible D gene is TRBD2 (6 bases). Trimming took off 5 bases at V and 3 bases at J, with 12 bases between the two ends. The CDR3 contains 14 residues. Germline assignment: CDR1 SGHTA and CDR2 FQGNSA. Written as DNA, the CDR3 is TGTGCCAGCAGCCCGTTGCGGGGTACAGATACGCAGTATTTT. It codes for CASSPLRGTDTQYF.

This clone was seen a handful of times. The J gene is TRBJ2-2, the V gene TRBV5-8; no reliable D call. CDR1 and CDR2 from the germline V gene are SGHTS and YDEGEE. V dropped 8 bases and J dropped 0 bases, with 8 bases sitting between them. The CDR3 is 13 residues long. The CDR3 here is CASGRTNTGELFF. The CDR3 region has the DNA TGTGCCAGTGGGCGCACGAACACCGGGGAGCTGTTTTTT.

V is TRBV4-1 and J is TRBJ1-1; D is unclear. V was pared by 2 bases and J by 0 bases, with 7 bases between. This CDR3 spans 14 amino acids. The germline gives CDR1 MGHRA, CDR2 YSYEKL. The CDR3 DNA follows: TGCGCCAGCAGCCAACTAGGCCTGAACACTGAAGCTTTCTTT. As protein: CASSQLGLNTEAFF.

This chain joins TRBV27 and TRBJ2-7; the match to TRBD2 covers 7 bases. CDR1 and CDR2 from the germline V gene are MNHEY and SMNVEV (reference sequence). This CDR3 contains 14 residues. The J segment lost 7 bases and the V segment lost 2 bases, leaving 8 bases of the junction unmatched. CDR3 DNA: TGTGCCAGCAGTTTAGTCGGGGGGTCTCGGGAGCAGTACTTC. Its translation is CASSLVGGSREQYF.

There are a few counts of this clone. The rearrangement links TRBV5-1 to TRBJ2-5, with 7 nucleotides matching TRBD2. The tail of the sequence fits TRBJ2-7 better, so the J call may be wrong. Germline values: CDR1 SGHRS, CDR2 YFSETQ. The CDR3 totals 15 residues. The CDR3, as DNA: TGCGCCAGCAGCTTGGTAACCAGCGGGGCCTACGAGCAGTACTTC. Protein product: CASSLVTSGAYEQYF.

This clone was found a few times. V gene TRBV18 combines with J gene TRBJ2-7; TRBD2 aligns across 7 bases. This CDR3 spans 14 amino acids. The V segment lost 0 bases and the J segment 3 bases; nucleotides outside the gene matches: 2. In germline, CDR1 is KGHSH, CDR2 LQKENI. The CDR3 reads CASSPPGTNYEQYF. Here the CDR3 DNA reads TGTGCCAGCTCACCACCGGGGACTAACTACGAGCAGTACTTC.

This chain connects TRBV6-5 to TRBJ1-1, with TRBD1 matching 7 bases. J was trimmed by 7 bases and V by 6 bases; bases with no gene match: 11. Germline-derived CDR1 and CDR2 are MNHEY and SVGAGI. This CDR3 has 14 amino acids. The CDR3, as DNA: TGTGCCAGCAGCACCGGAGGAGGGGGCCGTGAAGCTTTCTTT. It is translated as CASSTGGGGREAFF.